This T cell receptor (beta chain) was retrieved from a study of T cell responses to AZD1222 COVID-19 vaccine. The CDR3 runs 18 residues. The J segment lost 4 bases and the V segment lost 5 bases, leaving 15 bases of the junction unmatched. The germline V gene encodes CDR1 SEHNR and CDR2 FQNEAQ (reference sequence). Clones were read by immunoSEQ multiplex PCR, and TCRdb kept only the in-frame ones, dropping some. This table has more than 85,000 clones, roughly nine tenths appearing once. Sequenced material: peripheral blood, taken on day 0 of AZD1222 vaccination. The TCR sequence derives from an adult in good health. The chain joins TRBV7-9 to TRBJ2-2; 8 nucleotides align to TRBD1. The CDR3 spells CASSPRQGKVSGTGELFF. In nucleotides, the CDR3 is TGTGCCAGCAGCCCTCGACAGGGGAAGGTCTCTGGCACCGGGGAGCTGTTTTTT.